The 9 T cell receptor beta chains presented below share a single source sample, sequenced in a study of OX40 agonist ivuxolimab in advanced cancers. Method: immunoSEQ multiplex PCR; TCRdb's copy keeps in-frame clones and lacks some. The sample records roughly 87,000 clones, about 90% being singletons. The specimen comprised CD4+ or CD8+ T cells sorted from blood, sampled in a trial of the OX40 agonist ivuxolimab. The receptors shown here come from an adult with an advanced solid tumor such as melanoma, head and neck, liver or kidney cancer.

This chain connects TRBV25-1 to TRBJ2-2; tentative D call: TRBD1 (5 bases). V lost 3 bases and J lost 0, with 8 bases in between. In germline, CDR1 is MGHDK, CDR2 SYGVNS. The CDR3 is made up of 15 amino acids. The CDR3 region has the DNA TGTGCCAGCAGTGAGGACAACGCGAACACCGGGGAGCTGTTTTTT. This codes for CASSEDNANTGELFF.

For the CDR3, the DNA is TGTGCCAGCAGCTATTTCCCCCGACTAGCGGGGGACGAGCAGTACTTC. Translating gives CASSYFPRLAGDEQYF. The gene calls are TRBV5-4 and TRBJ2-7; 12 nucleotides match TRBD2. CDR1 SGHNT and CDR2 YYREEE come from the germline V gene (reference sequence). V gave up 3 bases and J gave up 5 bases; unmatched junction bases: 9. The CDR3 is 16 residues long.

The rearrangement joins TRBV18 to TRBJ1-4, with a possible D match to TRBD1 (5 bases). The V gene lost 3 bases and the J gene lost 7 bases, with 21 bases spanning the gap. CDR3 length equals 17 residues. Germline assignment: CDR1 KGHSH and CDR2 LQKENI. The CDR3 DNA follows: TGTGCCAGCTCACCCGGAGGAAGGGGCGGGACTGGTGAAAAACTGTTTTTT. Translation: CASSPGGRGGTGEKLFF.

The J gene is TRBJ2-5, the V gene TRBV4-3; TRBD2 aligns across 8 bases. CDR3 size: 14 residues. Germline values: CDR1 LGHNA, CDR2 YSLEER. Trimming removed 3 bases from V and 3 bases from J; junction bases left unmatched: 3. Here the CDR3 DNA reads TGCGCCAGCAGCCACCCGGGACTAGAAGAGACCCAGTACTTC. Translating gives CASSHPGLEETQYF.

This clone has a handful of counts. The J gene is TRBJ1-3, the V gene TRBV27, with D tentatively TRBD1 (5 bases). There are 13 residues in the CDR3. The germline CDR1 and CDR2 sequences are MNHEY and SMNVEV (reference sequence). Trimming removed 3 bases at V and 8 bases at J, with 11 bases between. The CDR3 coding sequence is TGTGCCAGCAGTTTGCGGCAGGGCTACACCATATATTTT. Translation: CASSLRQGYTIYF.

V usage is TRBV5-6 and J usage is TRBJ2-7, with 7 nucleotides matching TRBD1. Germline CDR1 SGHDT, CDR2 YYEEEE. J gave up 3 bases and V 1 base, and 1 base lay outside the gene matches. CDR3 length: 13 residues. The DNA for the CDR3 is TGTGCCAGCAGCTTGTGGACAGGCTACGAGCAGTACTTC. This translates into CASSLWTGYEQYF.

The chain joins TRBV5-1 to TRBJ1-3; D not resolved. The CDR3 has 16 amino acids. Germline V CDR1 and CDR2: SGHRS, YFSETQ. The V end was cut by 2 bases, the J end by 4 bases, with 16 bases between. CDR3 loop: CASSFAGPGDGNTIYF. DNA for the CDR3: TGCGCCAGCAGCTTCGCTGGGCCGGGAGACGGAAACACCATATATTTT.

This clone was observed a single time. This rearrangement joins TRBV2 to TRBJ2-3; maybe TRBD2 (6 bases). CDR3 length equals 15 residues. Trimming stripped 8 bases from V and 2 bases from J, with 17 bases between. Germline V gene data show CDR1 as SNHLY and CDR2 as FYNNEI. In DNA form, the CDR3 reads TGTGCCAGCGAAGTCCGGGGACTTCTCACAGATACGCAGTATTTT. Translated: CASEVRGLLTDTQYF.

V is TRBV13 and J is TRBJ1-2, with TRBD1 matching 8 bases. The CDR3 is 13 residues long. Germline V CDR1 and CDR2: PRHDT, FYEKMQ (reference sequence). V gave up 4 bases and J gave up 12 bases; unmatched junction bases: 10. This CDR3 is CASSSQEGQADTF. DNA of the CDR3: TGTGCCAGCAGCTCTCAAGAGGGACAGGCCGACACCTTC.